This entry is about one T cell receptor beta chain. These data belong to a study of blood T cell repertoires in COVID-19. About the research overall: The United States, Italy and Spain provided the acute and convalescent COVID-19 samples. From T cells, B-cell-depleted T cells, or PBMCs came the material, which was cDNA or gDNA.

In the study's own analysis: Amplification of reference gene primers was used by the study to estimate nucleated cell counts. The protocol was immunoSEQ multiplex PCR, while the TCRdb copy is restricted to in-frame clones and leaves out a portion. The V and J calls and clone size come from that table; D and trimming were worked out from the DNA. Of 200,000 to 300,000 clones listed, around nine tenths are singletons. The V and J ends lost 2 bases and 3 bases respectively, with 17 bases between them. Germline-derived CDR1 and CDR2 are LGHDT and YNNKEL (reference sequence). The CDR3 loop spans 16 amino acids.

Sequencing used peripheral blood. V gene TRBV3-1 (or the pseudogene TRBV3-2) combines with J gene TRBJ2-7; TRBD2 is a possible D gene (5 bases). The receptor comes from a man aged 40-49 years who had recovered from COVID-19. This CDR3 reads CASSQSLPGVRYEQYF. CDR3 nucleotide sequence: TGTGCCAGCAGCCAATCGCTCCCCGGGGTGCGCTACGAGCAGTACTTC.